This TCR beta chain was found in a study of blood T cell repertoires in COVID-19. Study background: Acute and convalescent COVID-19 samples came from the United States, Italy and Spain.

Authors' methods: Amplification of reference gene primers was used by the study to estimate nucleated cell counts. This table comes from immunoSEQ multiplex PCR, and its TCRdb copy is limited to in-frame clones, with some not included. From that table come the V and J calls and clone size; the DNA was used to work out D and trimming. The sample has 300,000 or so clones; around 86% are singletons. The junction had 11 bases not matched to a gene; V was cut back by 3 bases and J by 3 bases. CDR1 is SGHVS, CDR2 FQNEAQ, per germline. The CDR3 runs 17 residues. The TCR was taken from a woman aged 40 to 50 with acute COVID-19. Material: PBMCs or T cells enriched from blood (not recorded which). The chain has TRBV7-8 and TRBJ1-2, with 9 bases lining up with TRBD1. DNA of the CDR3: TGTGCCAGCAGCTTGGGGGGACAGGGCACCCTCCACTATGGCTACACCTTC. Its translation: CASSLGGQGTLHYGYTF. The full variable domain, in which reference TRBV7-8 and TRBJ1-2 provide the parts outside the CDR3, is GAGVSQSPRYKVAKRGQDVALRCDPISGHVSLFWYQQALGQGPEFLTYFQNEAQLDKSGLPSDRFFAERPEGSVSTLKIQRTQQEDSAVYLCASSLGGQGTLHYGYTFGSGTRLTVV.